Listed below are T cell receptor beta chains from one sample, sequenced in a study of blood T cell repertoires in COVID-19. Assay: immunoSEQ multiplex PCR; the TCRdb copy retains only in-frame clones and omits some. This sample has just under 50,000 clones; roughly 84% occur once, and the top ten carry around 8%. Sequenced sample: peripheral blood. The source is a human donor in a cohort sampled during active COVID-19. The conserved cysteine and the conserved F or W are not part of the CDR3 here. Each record gives: V gene, J gene, CDR3 length, CDR3 protein.

TRBV7-2,TRBJ2-1,15,ASSLVSSSGGINEQF
TRBV3-1/TRBV3-2,TRBJ2-5,12,ASSQERQAQTQY
TRBV6-5,TRBJ1-1,10,ASRLPGRAAF
TRBV29-1,TRBJ2-3,14,SVVGTSGRSTDTQY
TRBV4-1,TRBJ2-1,16,ASSQDGWAGGVSNEQF
TRBV19,TRBJ2-2,16,ASTTGLAGGGDTGELF
TRBV6-5,TRBJ2-7,13,ASSRTSGKNYEQY
TRBV11-1,TRBJ2-1,14,ASSLSRRTSYNEQF
TRBV7-8,TRBJ1-1,13,ASSFQDRSNTEAF
TRBV6-2/TRBV6-3,TRBJ1-2,13,ASSYRPTAGRGYT
TRBV6-2/TRBV6-3,TRBJ1-1,13,ASSTGTAMNTEAF
TRBV27,TRBJ1-5,14,ASRADRGIGNQPQH
TRBV7-2,TRBJ2-3,14,ASRASLAEVTDTQY
TRBV9,TRBJ1-6,12,ASSVEQGYSPLH
TRBV3-1/TRBV3-2,TRBJ1-5,13,ASSQDTRGNQPQH
TRBV28,TRBJ1-2,12,ASKRRESNYGYT
TRBV27,TRBJ1-1,11,ASSPTAGTEAF
TRBV29-1,TRBJ2-7,12,SVYGSDRSYEQY
TRBV7-2,TRBJ2-2,13,ASSLMQGFTGELF
TRBV4-3,TRBJ1-4,13,ASSARQGLDEKLF
TRBV24-1,TRBJ2-2,14,ATRDSGTSGSGELF
TRBV27,TRBJ2-7,14,ASSSLGLQSSYEQY
TRBV7-2,TRBJ2-7,13,ASGSHASGISEQY
TRBV27,TRBJ2-3,11,ASSFGGTDTQY
TRBV4-2,TRBJ1-5,13,ASSQDQDLVQPQH
TRBV5-4,TRBJ1-1,12,ASMRDGMNTEAF
TRBV7-3,TRBJ2-7,11,ASSASGSYEQY
TRBV5-1,TRBJ1-2,12,ASSGQGVLGGYT
TRBV4-3,TRBJ2-7,13,ASSQAKDTAYEQY